What follows is one T cell receptor (beta chain) and its context. Its antigen is still unknown. The table came from immunoSEQ multiplex PCR; TCRdb's copy has only in-frame clones and leaves some out. The sample carries 200,000 to 300,000 clones, more than 75% recorded once. The record originates from a study of cytomegalovirus exposure and HLA in healthy donors. Study observations and caveats: Cytomegalovirus-associated status was assigned to 164 TCR beta chains.

This CDR3 comprises 12 residues. J lost 6 bases, V lost 5 bases, and 3 bases had no gene match. Germline V gene sequence: CDR1 SGHTA, CDR2 FQGNSA. Sequencing was carried out using PBMCs. The clonotype was recovered from a man between 18 and 29 years old in good health and CMV-seronegative. J is TRBJ2-7 and V is TRBV7-2; TRBD1 matches 8 bases. The CDR3 nucleotides read TGTGCCAGCAGCCTAGACAGGGGCGAGCAGTACTTC. Translating it yields CASSLDRGEQYF.